Below, one TCR beta chain is given with its context. Antigen unknown. There are 14 residues in the CDR3. Germline CDR1 MGHDK, CDR2 SYGVNS. V was clipped by 2 bases and J by 4 bases, with 11 bases between them. These data belong to a study of T cell responses to AZD1222 COVID-19 vaccine. Libraries were prepared by immunoSEQ multiplex PCR; TCRdb keeps only in-frame clonotypes and omits some of them. The sample consists of roughly 140,000 clones, 88% of them appearing once. Findings and limits, study-wide: Donors were mostly white British, more females; clonal diversity possibly underestimated.

This material consisted of peripheral blood, taken on day 0 of MenACWY control vaccination. The chain has TRBV25-1 and TRBJ1-1, with D maybe TRBD1 (6 bases). The TCR originated in an adult in good health. Here the CDR3 DNA reads TGTGCCAGCAGTGAACAGGGGCTGGGCACTGAAGCTTTCTTT. Residues: CASSEQGLGTEAFF.